Listed here is a single TCR beta chain. What it binds is unknown. This sample was taken from a study of OX40 agonist ivuxolimab in advanced cancers. The overall study: Allowance was made for prior anti-PD-1, anti-PD-L1 or anti-CTLA-4 therapy, and around 44% had some. Study results and limitations: In CD8+ T cells, expanded clones were on average more numerous than in CD4+.

This CDR3 is 13 amino acids long. Germline V lookup: CDR1 SGHRS, CDR2 YFSETQ. Trimming took off 0 bases at V and 5 bases at J, with 8 bases between the two ends. The repertoire was sequenced with immunoSEQ multiplex PCR; TCRdb's copy has only in-frame clones and lacks some. Of roughly 76,000 clones listed, roughly 90% are singletons. Anyone with autoimmune disease history or systemic immunosuppression was excluded. The source was CD4+ or CD8+ T cells sorted from blood, collected in a trial of the OX40 agonist ivuxolimab. This TCR derives from an adult with an advanced solid tumor such as melanoma, head and neck, liver or kidney cancer. The chain carries TRBV5-1 and TRBJ1-1; possible D gene TRBD1, 5 bases. The CDR3 bases are TGCGCCAGCAGCTTGGGGGGCTGGACTGAAGCTTTCTTT. Protein product: CASSLGGWTEAFF.